The 4 T cell receptor beta chains reported below all come from one sample, sequenced in a study of human CD8 memory T cell subsets (TCRdb year 2020). The instrument given in TCRdb is NextSeq 550. A Human TCR Profiling Kit was used to prepare UMI-labeled 5' RACE TCRbeta libraries. Reprocessed by TCRdb, the reads give a single entry per CDR3 protein sequence, without DNA. The sample's table covers some 10,000 distinct CDR3 sequences. Of the sample, 20% to 25% falls within the top ten clones. The sequenced sample was CD8+ stem-like memory T cells (TSCM and TCM) sorted from PBMCs. The cell subset or site label of this sample denotes: stem-like memory CD8 T cells (TSTEM), CCR7+ PD-1- TIGIT-. The receptors shown here come from a human donor in good health.

The gene calls are TRBV18 and TRBJ2-1. CDR1 is KGHSH, CDR2 LQKENI, per germline. There are 16 residues in the CDR3. The CDR3 loop is CASSPEDRSSYNEQFF.

V is TRBV20-1 and J is TRBJ1-2; TCRdb indicates TRBD1, and absent DNA this call remains unverified. The CDR3 covers 15 residues. In germline, CDR1 is DFQATT, CDR2 SNEGSKA (reference sequence). This CDR3 is CSARDLGQGDYGYTF.

The gene calls are TRBV4-3 and TRBJ2-7; the D gene TCRdb calls, TRBD1, cannot be checked with no DNA. The germline V gene encodes CDR1 LGHNA and CDR2 YSLEER. The CDR3 consists of 15 residues. The CDR3 spells CASSQDRDSAYEQYF.

This chain connects TRBV28 to TRBJ2-7. Germline CDR1 reads MDHEN; CDR2 reads SYDVKM. CDR3 length: 15 residues. Here the CDR3 reads CASSTADRGSYEQYF.